This is a list of T cell receptor beta chains from one sample in a study of T cells in Graves' hyperthyroidism and ophthalmopathy. TCRdb passed the multiplex PCR reads through MiXCR, listing each CDR3 protein once. The table records about 590,000 distinct CDR3 sequences, 14% of them present only once. Sequencing was done on a sample of blood. These receptors originate from a young woman with Graves' ophthalmopathy. The CDR3 runs from the conserved cysteine through the conserved F or W. D genes are given only for firm matches. Not all rows give a size; the values are once, few, many and, for expanded clones, a class.

CDR3: CASSQVRGGGQFF
DNA: TGTGCCAGCAGCCAAGTCCGCGGGGGGGGGCAGTTCTTC
J: TRBJ2-1
size: many
V: TRBV3-1
D: TRBD2

CDR3: CASTKGSGPSTDTQYF
DNA: TGTGCCAGCACTAAGGGGAGCGGGCCTAGCACAGATACGCAGTATTTT
J: TRBJ2-3
size: many
V: TRBV27
D: -

CDR3: CASSSWTGGGYTF
DNA: TGTGCCAGCAGCTCCTGGACGGGTGGTGGCTACACCTTC
J: TRBJ1-2
size: many
V: TRBV5-6
D: -

CDR3: CASQGAFAETQYF
DNA: TGTGCCAGCCAAGGTGCTTTTGCGGAGACCCAGTACTTC
J: TRBJ2-5
size: many
V: TRBV3-2
D: -

CDR3: CASSVSKGLAGVTGELFF
DNA: TGTGCCAGCAGCGTATCAAAGGGGCTAGCGGGAGTCACCGGGGAGCTGTTTTTT
J: TRBJ2-2
size: many
V: TRBV9
D: TRBD2

CDR3: CAISDRGGYNEQFF
DNA: TGTGCCATCAGTGATCGGGGGGGCTACAATGAGCAGTTCTTC
J: TRBJ2-1
size: many
V: TRBV10-3
D: TRBD2

CDR3: CATQGVSFGDEQFF
DNA: TGTGCCACCCAGGGGGTGTCTTTCGGCGATGAGCAGTTCTTC
J: TRBJ2-1
size: -
V: TRBV2
D: TRBD1

CDR3: CSARDLVASGSRTEQFF
DNA: TGCAGTGCTAGAGATCTCGTGGCTAGCGGGTCGCGCACAGAGCAGTTCTTC
J: TRBJ2-1
size: few
V: TRBV20-1
D: TRBD2

CDR3: CASTPRGFGLSDTQYF
DNA: TGTGCCAGCACCCCTCGGGGATTTGGATTATCAGATACGCAGTATTTT
J: TRBJ2-3
size: many
V: TRBV12-3/TRBV12-4
D: -

CDR3: CASSLFGTGGDYGYTF
DNA: TGTGCCAGCAGTTTATTCGGGACAGGGGGCGACTATGGCTACACCTTC
J: TRBJ1-2
size: few
V: TRBV27
D: TRBD1

CDR3: CASSEQGAFYEQYF
DNA: TGTGCCAGCAGTGAGCAGGGGGCCTTCTACGAGCAGTACTTC
J: TRBJ2-7
size: many
V: TRBV2
D: TRBD1

CDR3: CASSPGPEFDQPQHF
DNA: TGTGCCAGCTCTCCGGGACCTGAATTCGATCAGCCCCAGCATTTT
J: TRBJ1-5
size: -
V: TRBV18
D: -

CDR3: CASSEDPGRQETQYF
DNA: TGTGCCAGCAGTGAAGATCCCGGGCGGCAAGAGACCCAGTACTTC
J: TRBJ2-5
size: many
V: TRBV2
D: -

CDR3: CSVEFPGLAGGAYEQYF
DNA: TGCAGCGTTGAGTTCCCCGGACTAGCGGGAGGGGCCTACGAGCAGTACTTC
J: TRBJ2-7
size: -
V: TRBV29-1
D: TRBD2

CDR3: CASRRLVGAYNEQFF
DNA: TGTGCCAGCAGGAGACTAGTAGGGGCCTACAATGAGCAGTTCTTC
J: TRBJ2-1
size: few
V: TRBV3-1
D: -

CDR3: CASSQKRESTGELFF
DNA: TGTGCCAGCAGCCAAAAGCGGGAGAGCACCGGGGAGCTGTTTTTT
J: TRBJ2-2
size: -
V: TRBV9
D: TRBD2

CDR3: CASSYRGSAYGYTF
DNA: TGTGCCAGCAGTTACCGAGGGTCTGCCTATGGCTACACCTTC
J: TRBJ1-2
size: many
V: TRBV6-5
D: -

CDR3: CASSQDLAGLAKNIQYF
DNA: TGTGCCAGCAGCCAAGATTTGGCGGGGCTGGCCAAAAACATTCAGTACTTC
J: TRBJ2-4
size: few
V: TRBV14
D: -

CDR3: CATSRATGVKSYEQYF
DNA: TGTGCCACCAGCAGGGCCACAGGGGTTAAATCCTACGAGCAGTACTTC
J: TRBJ2-7
size: -
V: TRBV15
D: TRBD1

CDR3: CASSLAGGLPYEQYF
DNA: TGTGCCAGCAGTTTAGCGGGAGGGCTCCCCTACGAGCAGTACTTC
J: TRBJ2-7
size: many
V: TRBV7-3
D: TRBD2

CDR3: CASSLGTGSSTDTQYF
DNA: TGCGCCAGCAGCCTAGGGACAGGTTCTAGCACAGATACGCAGTATTTT
J: TRBJ2-3
size: once
V: TRBV5-1
D: TRBD1

CDR3: CASSQVALAQETQYF
DNA: TGCGCCAGCAGCCAAGTCGCCCTAGCCCAAGAGACCCAGTACTTC
J: TRBJ2-5
size: -
V: TRBV4-1
D: -

CDR3: CSARDPLHRPDTQYF
DNA: TGCAGTGCTAGAGATCCCCTGCACAGGCCAGATACGCAGTATTTT
J: TRBJ2-3
size: -
V: TRBV20-1
D: -

CDR3: CASSWFQGANWGRVATDTQYF
DNA: TGTGCCAGCAGTTGGTTCCAGGGGGCGAACTGGGGCCGGGTTGCCACAGATACGCAGTATTTT
J: TRBJ2-3
size: few
V: TRBV28
D: TRBD1

CDR3: CASSLGPNNEQFF
DNA: TGTGCCAGCAGCTTAGGCCCAAACAATGAGCAGTTCTTC
J: TRBJ2-1
size: many
V: TRBV11-2
D: -

CDR3: CASSLRGGRGEGDNEQFF
DNA: TGTGCCAGCAGCTTAAGGGGGGGGAGGGGTGAAGGGGACAATGAGCAGTTCTTC
J: TRBJ2-1
size: many
V: TRBV7-3
D: TRBD2

CDR3: CASSLGRTSGRYEQYF
DNA: TGTGCCAGCAGCTTAGGCCGGACTAGCGGGAGGTACGAGCAGTACTTC
J: TRBJ2-7
size: -
V: TRBV13
D: TRBD2

CDR3: CASSLGASGGFSYEQYF
DNA: TGTGCCAGCAGTTTAGGTGCTAGCGGGGGGTTCTCCTACGAGCAGTACTTC
J: TRBJ2-7
size: many
V: TRBV12-3/TRBV12-4
D: TRBD2

CDR3: CASSHRQGAYNEQFF
DNA: TGTGCCAGCAGCCATAGACAGGGGGCCTACAATGAGCAGTTCTTC
J: TRBJ2-1
size: few
V: TRBV3-1
D: TRBD1

CDR3: CASSPRGTTYEQYF
DNA: TGTGCCAGCAGCCCCCGAGGCACGACCTACGAGCAGTACTTC
J: TRBJ2-7
size: many
V: TRBV6-1
D: -

CDR3: CASSYFPDIGRDTIYF
DNA: TGTGCCAGCAGTTATTTTCCGGACATCGGGAGGGACACCATATATTTT
J: TRBJ1-3
size: -
V: TRBV6-5
D: -

CDR3: CASSPLSGLAGSETQYF
DNA: TGTGCCAGCAGTCCACTCAGCGGACTAGCGGGGTCGGAGACCCAGTACTTC
J: TRBJ2-5
size: many
V: TRBV28
D: TRBD2

CDR3: CASRKDNRGRTGELFF
DNA: TGTGCCAGCAGGAAAGATAACAGGGGGCGAACCGGGGAGCTGTTTTTT
J: TRBJ2-2
size: -
V: TRBV12-3/TRBV12-4
D: TRBD1

CDR3: CASSLGDRGRNTGELFF
DNA: TGTGCCAGCAGCTTAGGGGACAGGGGTAGAAACACCGGGGAGCTGTTTTTT
J: TRBJ2-2
size: -
V: TRBV9
D: TRBD1

CDR3: CSARVGATDTDTQYF
DNA: TGCAGTGCTAGAGTGGGCGCGACTGACACAGATACGCAGTATTTT
J: TRBJ2-3
size: many
V: TRBV20-1
D: -

CDR3: CSARVSGGGEYNEQFF
DNA: TGCAGTGCTAGAGTCAGCGGCGGGGGCGAGTACAATGAGCAGTTCTTC
J: TRBJ2-1
size: -
V: TRBV20-1
D: -

CDR3: CASSLGQGGYNEQFF
DNA: TGTGCCAGCAGTTTAGGACAGGGAGGCTACAATGAGCAGTTCTTC
J: TRBJ2-1
size: many
V: TRBV12-3/TRBV12-4
D: -

CDR3: CAIRPQGLAGTSSYNEQFF
DNA: TGTGCCATCAGACCTCAGGGACTAGCGGGAACGAGCTCCTACAATGAGCAGTTCTTC
J: TRBJ2-1
size: few
V: TRBV10-3
D: TRBD2

CDR3: CASWGPSEAKNIQYF
DNA: TGTGCCAGCTGGGGGCCCAGCGAAGCCAAAAACATTCAGTACTTC
J: TRBJ2-4
size: few
V: TRBV28
D: -

CDR3: CASSFQDYGYTF
DNA: TGTGCCAGCAGTTTCCAGGACTATGGCTACACCTTC
J: TRBJ1-2
size: many
V: TRBV28
D: -

CDR3: CASSSGTTFYEQYF
DNA: TGTGCCAGCAGCAGTGGGACAACCTTCTACGAGCAGTACTTC
J: TRBJ2-7
size: once
V: TRBV9
D: -

CDR3: CASSEVVAGASYEQYF
DNA: TGTGCCAGCAGTGAAGTTGTAGCGGGGGCATCCTACGAGCAGTACTTC
J: TRBJ2-7
size: many
V: TRBV6-1
D: TRBD2

CDR3: CASSWGQPNYGYTF
DNA: TGTGCCAGCAGCTGGGGACAGCCGAACTATGGCTACACCTTC
J: TRBJ1-2
size: few
V: TRBV7-2
D: TRBD1

CDR3: CASSKTTTGEQYF
DNA: TGTGCCAGCAGCAAAACCACAACGGGTGAGCAGTACTTC
J: TRBJ2-7
size: many
V: TRBV7-9
D: -

CDR3: CASSSGRSSGTGITQYF
DNA: TGTGCCAGCAGCTCAGGCAGGTCCTCCGGGACAGGTATAACGCAGTATTTT
J: TRBJ2-3
size: few
V: TRBV7-4
D: TRBD1

CDR3: CASSQVVGAYSNQPQHF
DNA: TGCGCCAGCAGCCAAGTCGTGGGGGCTTATAGCAATCAGCCCCAGCATTTT
J: TRBJ1-5
size: few
V: TRBV4-1
D: -

CDR3: CASSPTELTKTQYF
DNA: TGTGCCAGCAGCCCTACCGAACTGACGAAGACGCAGTATTTT
J: TRBJ2-3
size: many
V: TRBV12-3/TRBV12-4
D: -

CDR3: CASAGRYNQPQHF
DNA: TGTGCCAGCGCTGGGCGTTACAATCAGCCCCAGCATTTT
J: TRBJ1-5
size: -
V: TRBV19
D: -

CDR3: CSAPRGLARSTDTQYF
DNA: TGCAGTGCCCCGAGGGGGCTAGCGCGAAGCACAGATACGCAGTATTTT
J: TRBJ2-3
size: -
V: TRBV20-1
D: -

CDR3: CASSIYTGELFF
DNA: TGTGCCAGTAGTATTTACACCGGGGAGCTGTTTTTT
J: TRBJ2-2
size: few
V: TRBV19
D: -

CDR3: CASSPGQTGDYNEQFF
DNA: TGTGCCAGCTCGCCGGGCCAGACAGGGGACTACAATGAGCAGTTCTTC
J: TRBJ2-1
size: -
V: TRBV25-1
D: TRBD1